These T cell receptor beta chains were read from a single sample in a study of shared clonotypes between healthy human individuals. Clones were sequenced by immunoSEQ multiplex PCR, and TCRdb holds only the in-frame ones, with some missing. The data show a few million clones, over 85% seen once. Sequencing was performed on naive CD4+ T cells from PBMCs. The receptors were gathered from a man between 18 and 35 years old in good health. Some clones in this sample may be carry-over from other donors' samples. Each CDR3 is given with its conserved first and last residue. Each record gives: CDR3 protein, CDR3 DNA, D gene, clone size, V gene, CDR3 length, J gene. D genes are given only for firm matches. Clone size is not always given. Where it is, it says once, few, many or a class for expanded clones.

CDR3 protein: CASSLEQINYGYTF
CDR3 DNA: TGTGCCAGCAGTTTGGAACAAATTAACTATGGCTACACCTTC
D gene: NA
clone size: NA
V gene: TRBV28
CDR3 length: 14
J gene: TRBJ1-2

CDR3 protein: CASSIRTSGRANEQFF
CDR3 DNA: TGTGCCAGCAGCATCAGGACTAGCGGGAGGGCCAATGAGCAGTTCTTC
D gene: TRBD2
clone size: NA
V gene: TRBV11-2
CDR3 length: 16
J gene: TRBJ2-1

CDR3 protein: CASSLIAGSEQYF
CDR3 DNA: TGTGCCAGCAGCTTAATCGCCGGGTCCGAGCAGTACTTC
D gene: NA
clone size: NA
V gene: TRBV11-1
CDR3 length: 13
J gene: TRBJ2-7

CDR3 protein: CASSPRQGFSTDTQYF
CDR3 DNA: TGTGCCAGCAGCCCGCGACAGGGCTTTTCCACAGATACGCAGTATTTT
D gene: TRBD1
clone size: NA
V gene: TRBV7-2
CDR3 length: 16
J gene: TRBJ2-3

CDR3 protein: CSVESPVGGDTQYF
CDR3 DNA: TGCAGCGTTGAAAGTCCAGTGGGGGGAGATACGCAGTATTTT
D gene: NA
clone size: NA
V gene: TRBV29-1
CDR3 length: 14
J gene: TRBJ2-3

CDR3 protein: CASSQEARTYEQYF
CDR3 DNA: TGTGCCAGCAGCCAAGAGGCCAGAACCTACGAGCAGTACTTC
D gene: NA
clone size: NA
V gene: TRBV4-2
CDR3 length: 14
J gene: TRBJ2-7

CDR3 protein: CASTHSGGSYNEQFF
CDR3 DNA: TGTGCCAGCACACATAGCGGGGGGAGCTACAATGAGCAGTTCTTC
D gene: TRBD2
clone size: NA
V gene: TRBV5-4
CDR3 length: 15
J gene: TRBJ2-1

CDR3 protein: CASSLGWTRNMNTEAFF
CDR3 DNA: TGTGCCAGCAGCTTGGGTTGGACAAGAAACATGAACACTGAAGCTTTCTTT
D gene: NA
clone size: NA
V gene: TRBV5-6
CDR3 length: 17
J gene: TRBJ1-1

CDR3 protein: CASSSMGGEAFF
CDR3 DNA: TGTGCCAGCAGCTCGATGGGCGGTGAAGCTTTCTTT
D gene: NA
clone size: few
V gene: TRBV7-9
CDR3 length: 12
J gene: TRBJ1-1

CDR3 protein: CASGPSSTSGGFGTQYF
CDR3 DNA: TGTGCTAGTGGTCCATCGTCGACTAGCGGGGGTTTCGGTACGCAGTATTTT
D gene: TRBD2
clone size: NA
V gene: TRBV12-5
CDR3 length: 17
J gene: TRBJ2-3

CDR3 protein: CASSRRGRGGRELFF
CDR3 DNA: TGTGCCAGCAGCCGCCGGGGCAGGGGCGGCCGGGAGCTGTTTTTT
D gene: NA
clone size: NA
V gene: TRBV5-6
CDR3 length: 15
J gene: TRBJ2-2

CDR3 protein: CASSKTGYDIQYF
CDR3 DNA: TGTGCCAGCAGCAAAACAGGGTACGACATTCAGTACTTC
D gene: NA
clone size: NA
V gene: TRBV5-4
CDR3 length: 13
J gene: TRBJ2-4

CDR3 protein: CASSWAGGTDTQYF
CDR3 DNA: TGTGCCAGCAGCTGGGCAGGGGGCACAGATACGCAGTATTTT
D gene: NA
clone size: NA
V gene: TRBV5-8
CDR3 length: 14
J gene: TRBJ2-3

CDR3 protein: CASSSGLRGGSTDTQYF
CDR3 DNA: TGTGCCAGCAGCTCTGGATTAAGGGGGGGTAGCACAGATACGCAGTATTTT
D gene: NA
clone size: NA
V gene: TRBV9
CDR3 length: 17
J gene: TRBJ2-3

CDR3 protein: CASSQVPGTGGTEAFF
CDR3 DNA: TGTGCCAGCAGCCAAGTCCCCGGGACAGGGGGCACTGAAGCTTTCTTT
D gene: TRBD1
clone size: NA
V gene: TRBV4-2
CDR3 length: 16
J gene: TRBJ1-1

CDR3 protein: CAWSTGKSYEQYF
CDR3 DNA: TGTGCCTGGAGTACTGGGAAATCCTACGAGCAGTACTTC
D gene: NA
clone size: NA
V gene: TRBV30
CDR3 length: 13
J gene: TRBJ2-7

CDR3 protein: CASSLAVGLGYTF
CDR3 DNA: TGCGCCAGCAGCTTGGCGGTTGGGCTTGGCTACACCTTC
D gene: NA
clone size: NA
V gene: TRBV5-1
CDR3 length: 13
J gene: TRBJ1-2

CDR3 protein: CASSLGPGLAYF
CDR3 DNA: TGTGCCAGCAGCTTGGGACCGGGACTAGCGTACTTC
D gene: TRBD2
clone size: NA
V gene: TRBV11-3
CDR3 length: 12
J gene: TRBJ2-7

CDR3 protein: CASSSGGGVSSYEQYF
CDR3 DNA: TGTGCCAGCAGCTCGGGGGGGGGCGTAAGCTCCTACGAGCAGTACTTC
D gene: TRBD2
clone size: NA
V gene: TRBV5-4
CDR3 length: 16
J gene: TRBJ2-7

CDR3 protein: CASSPFAHEAFF
CDR3 DNA: TGTGCCAGCAGCCCCTTCGCCCATGAAGCTTTCTTT
D gene: NA
clone size: NA
V gene: TRBV11-2
CDR3 length: 12
J gene: TRBJ1-1

CDR3 protein: CASSDPYEQYF
CDR3 DNA: TGTGCCAGCAGCGACCCCTACGAGCAGTACTTC
D gene: NA
clone size: NA
V gene: TRBV7-2
CDR3 length: 11
J gene: TRBJ2-7

CDR3 protein: CASSLETGANYGYTF
CDR3 DNA: TGCGCCAGCAGCTTGGAGACAGGAGCTAACTATGGCTACACCTTC
D gene: NA
clone size: NA
V gene: TRBV5-1
CDR3 length: 15
J gene: TRBJ1-2

CDR3 protein: CASSYDGTGANVLTF
CDR3 DNA: TGTGCCAGCAGTTACGATGGGACCGGGGCCAACGTCCTGACTTTC
D gene: NA
clone size: NA
V gene: TRBV6-5
CDR3 length: 15
J gene: TRBJ2-6

CDR3 protein: CASSVVPSGDVGNEQFF
CDR3 DNA: TGTGCCAGCAGCGTAGTTCCTAGCGGGGACGTAGGCAATGAGCAGTTCTTC
D gene: TRBD2
clone size: NA
V gene: TRBV9
CDR3 length: 17
J gene: TRBJ2-1

CDR3 protein: CASSLTGTGVNTEAFF
CDR3 DNA: TGCGCCAGCAGCTTGACCGGGACAGGGGTTAACACTGAAGCTTTCTTT
D gene: TRBD1
clone size: NA
V gene: TRBV5-1
CDR3 length: 16
J gene: TRBJ1-1

CDR3 protein: CASSLTGTRETQYF
CDR3 DNA: TGTGCCAGCAGTTTAACCGGGACTAGGGAGACCCAGTACTTC
D gene: TRBD2
clone size: NA
V gene: TRBV7-3
CDR3 length: 14
J gene: TRBJ2-5

CDR3 protein: CASSLFQDTEAFF
CDR3 DNA: TGTGCCAGCAGCTTATTCCAGGACACTGAAGCTTTCTTT
D gene: NA
clone size: once
V gene: TRBV7-9
CDR3 length: 13
J gene: TRBJ1-1

CDR3 protein: CAWSAGVLYEQYF
CDR3 DNA: TGTGCCTGGTCCGCAGGGGTCCTTTACGAGCAGTACTTC
D gene: NA
clone size: once
V gene: TRBV30
CDR3 length: 13
J gene: TRBJ2-7

CDR3 protein: CASSLSAGGGIEQYF
CDR3 DNA: TGTGCCAGCAGTTTATCGGCGGGAGGCGGGATCGAGCAGTACTTC
D gene: TRBD2
clone size: NA
V gene: TRBV27
CDR3 length: 15
J gene: TRBJ2-7

CDR3 protein: CASSVGRLNYEQYF
CDR3 DNA: TGTGCCAGCAGTGTGGGGAGGCTCAACTACGAGCAGTACTTC
D gene: NA
clone size: once
V gene: TRBV2
CDR3 length: 14
J gene: TRBJ2-7

CDR3 protein: CAISEGGDTQYF
CDR3 DNA: TGTGCCATCAGTGAAGGGGGAGATACGCAGTATTTT
D gene: NA
clone size: NA
V gene: TRBV10-3
CDR3 length: 12
J gene: TRBJ2-3

CDR3 protein: CASSLGLAGSSYEQYF
CDR3 DNA: TGTGCCAGCAGCCTCGGTCTAGCGGGGAGCTCCTACGAGCAGTACTTC
D gene: TRBD2
clone size: NA
V gene: TRBV7-2
CDR3 length: 16
J gene: TRBJ2-7

CDR3 protein: CASIPLGGTGRNEQFF
CDR3 DNA: TGTGCCAGCATCCCCCTGGGGGGGACAGGGAGGAATGAGCAGTTCTTC
D gene: TRBD1
clone size: NA
V gene: TRBV27
CDR3 length: 16
J gene: TRBJ2-1

CDR3 protein: CASRSGTSYNEQFF
CDR3 DNA: TGTGCCAGCCGGAGCGGGACTTCCTACAATGAGCAGTTCTTC
D gene: TRBD2
clone size: NA
V gene: TRBV7-9
CDR3 length: 14
J gene: TRBJ2-1

CDR3 protein: CSSLDRSTDTQYF
CDR3 DNA: TGCAGCTCATTAGATAGAAGCACAGATACGCAGTATTTT
D gene: NA
clone size: NA
V gene: TRBV29-1
CDR3 length: 13
J gene: TRBJ2-3

CDR3 protein: CASSLPGTGANVLTF
CDR3 DNA: TGTGCCAGCAGCTTGCCCGGGACTGGGGCCAACGTCCTGACTTTC
D gene: NA
clone size: NA
V gene: TRBV5-6
CDR3 length: 15
J gene: TRBJ2-6

CDR3 protein: CAGGRLYEQYF
CDR3 DNA: TGTGCGGGGGGAAGACTTTACGAGCAGTACTTC
D gene: NA
clone size: NA
V gene: TRBV30
CDR3 length: 11
J gene: TRBJ2-7